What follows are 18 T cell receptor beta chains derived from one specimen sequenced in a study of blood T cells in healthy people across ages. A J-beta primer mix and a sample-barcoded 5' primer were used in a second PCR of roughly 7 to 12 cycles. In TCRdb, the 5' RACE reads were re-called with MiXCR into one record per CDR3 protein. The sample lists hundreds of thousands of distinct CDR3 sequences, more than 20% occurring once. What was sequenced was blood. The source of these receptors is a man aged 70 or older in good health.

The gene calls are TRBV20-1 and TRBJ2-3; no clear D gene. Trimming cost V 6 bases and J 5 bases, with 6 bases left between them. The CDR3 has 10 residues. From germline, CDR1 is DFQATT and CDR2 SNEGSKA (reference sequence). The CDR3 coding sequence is TGCAGTGCCCAAGAAGATACGCAGTATTTT. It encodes CSAQEDTQYF.

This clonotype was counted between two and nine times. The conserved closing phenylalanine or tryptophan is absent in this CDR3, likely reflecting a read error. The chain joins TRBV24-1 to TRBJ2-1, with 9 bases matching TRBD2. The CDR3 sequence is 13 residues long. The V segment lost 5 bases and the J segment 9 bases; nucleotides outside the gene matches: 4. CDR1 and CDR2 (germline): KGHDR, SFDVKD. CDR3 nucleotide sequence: TGTGCCACCAGTGTAGCGGGAGCTGGTGAGCAGTTCCTC. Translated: CATSVAGAGEQFL.

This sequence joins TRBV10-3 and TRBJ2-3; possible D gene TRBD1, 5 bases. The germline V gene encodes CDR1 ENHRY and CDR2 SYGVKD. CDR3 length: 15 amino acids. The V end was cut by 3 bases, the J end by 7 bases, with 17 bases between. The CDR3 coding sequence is TGTGCCATCAGTGACTCCAGGGATGGGGCTCATACGCAGTATTTT. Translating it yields CAISDSRDGAHTQYF.

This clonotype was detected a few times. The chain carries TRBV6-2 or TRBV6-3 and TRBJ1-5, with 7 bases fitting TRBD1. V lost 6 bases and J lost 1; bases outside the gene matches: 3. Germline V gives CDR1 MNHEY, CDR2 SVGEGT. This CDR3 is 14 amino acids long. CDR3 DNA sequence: TGTGCCAGCAGGACAGGGAAGAGCAATCAGCCCCAGCATTTT. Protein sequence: CASRTGKSNQPQHF.

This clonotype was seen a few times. The CDR3 protein is CASSLGDSRTDTQYF. In nucleotides, the CDR3 is TGTGCCAGCAGCTTGGGGGACAGTCGGACAGATACGCAGTATTTT. This rearrangement joins TRBV5-8 to TRBJ2-3, with 7 bases matching TRBD1. Trimming at V came to 0 bases and at J to 3 bases, leaving 4 bases not matched to a gene. The germline gives CDR1 SGHTS, CDR2 YDEGEE. The CDR3 runs 15 residues.

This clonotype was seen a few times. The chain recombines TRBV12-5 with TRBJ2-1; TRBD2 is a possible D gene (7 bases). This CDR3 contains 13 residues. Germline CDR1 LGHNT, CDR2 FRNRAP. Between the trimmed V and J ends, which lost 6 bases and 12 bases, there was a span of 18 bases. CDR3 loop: CASGPGQSGGQFF. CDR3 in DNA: TGTGCTAGTGGACCCGGACAGTCGGGGGGGCAGTTCTTC. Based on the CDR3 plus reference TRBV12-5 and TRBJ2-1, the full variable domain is DARVTQTPRHKVTEMGQEVTMRCQPILGHNTVFWYRQTMMQGLELLAYFRNRAPLDDSGMPKDRFSAEMPDATLATLKIQPSEPRDSAVYFCASGPGQSGGQFFGPGTRLTVL.

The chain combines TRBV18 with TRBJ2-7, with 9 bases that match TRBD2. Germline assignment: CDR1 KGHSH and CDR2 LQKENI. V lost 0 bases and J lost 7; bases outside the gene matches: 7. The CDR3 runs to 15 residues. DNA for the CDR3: TGTGCCAGCTCACCACCGGCGGGAGGGCCAGGAGAGCAGTACTTC. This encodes CASSPPAGGPGEQYF.

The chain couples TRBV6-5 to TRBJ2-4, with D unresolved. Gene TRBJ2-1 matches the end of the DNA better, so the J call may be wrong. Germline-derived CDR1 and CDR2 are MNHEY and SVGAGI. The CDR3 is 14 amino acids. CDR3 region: CASSYGSGLTEQFF. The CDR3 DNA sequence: TGTGCCAGCAGTTACGGCTCCGGGTTAACTGAGCAGTTCTTC.

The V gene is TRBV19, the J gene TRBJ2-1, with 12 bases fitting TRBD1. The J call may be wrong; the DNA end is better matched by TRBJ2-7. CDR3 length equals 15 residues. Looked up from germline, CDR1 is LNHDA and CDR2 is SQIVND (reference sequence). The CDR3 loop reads CASSISGQGALEQYF. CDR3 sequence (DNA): TGTGCCAGTAGTATATCGGGACAGGGGGCGCTTGAGCAGTACTTC.

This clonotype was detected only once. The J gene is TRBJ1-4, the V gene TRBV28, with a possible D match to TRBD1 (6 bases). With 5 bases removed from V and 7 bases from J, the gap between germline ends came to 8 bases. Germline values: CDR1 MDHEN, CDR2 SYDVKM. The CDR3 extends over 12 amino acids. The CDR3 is CASSTTGEKLFF. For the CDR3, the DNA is TGTGCCAGCAGTACGACAGGTGAAAAACTGTTTTTT.

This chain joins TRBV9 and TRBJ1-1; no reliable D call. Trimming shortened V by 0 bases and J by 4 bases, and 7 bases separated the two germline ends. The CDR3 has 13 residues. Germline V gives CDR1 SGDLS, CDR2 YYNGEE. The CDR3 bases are TGTGCCAGCAGCGTAGTGGGTACCACTGAAGCTTTCTTT. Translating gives CASSVVGTTEAFF.

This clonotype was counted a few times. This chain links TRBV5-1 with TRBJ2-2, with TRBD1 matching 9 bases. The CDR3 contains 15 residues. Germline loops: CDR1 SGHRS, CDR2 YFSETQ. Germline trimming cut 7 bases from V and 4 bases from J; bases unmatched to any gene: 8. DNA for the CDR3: TGCGCCAGCGTTTTTGGGGGACAGGGCACCGGGGAGCTGTTTTTT. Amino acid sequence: CASVFGGQGTGELFF. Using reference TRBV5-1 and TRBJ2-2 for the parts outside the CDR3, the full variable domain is KAGVTQTPRYLIKTRGQQVTLSCSPISGHRSVSWYQQTPGQGLQFLFEYFSETQRNKGNFPGRFSGRQFSNSRSEMNVSTLELGDSALYLCASVFGGQGTGELFFGEGSRLTVL.

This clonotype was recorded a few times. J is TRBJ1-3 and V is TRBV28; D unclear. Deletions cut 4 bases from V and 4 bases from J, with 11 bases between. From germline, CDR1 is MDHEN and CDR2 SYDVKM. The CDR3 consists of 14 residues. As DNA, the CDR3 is TGTGCCAGCAGTTCGGGAGGATCGGGAAACACCATATATTTT. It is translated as CASSSGGSGNTIYF.

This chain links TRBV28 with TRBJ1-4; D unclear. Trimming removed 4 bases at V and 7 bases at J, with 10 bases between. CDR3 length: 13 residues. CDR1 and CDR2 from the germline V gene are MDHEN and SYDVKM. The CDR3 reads CASSSSWVEKLFF. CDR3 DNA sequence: TGTGCCAGCAGTTCTTCCTGGGTTGAAAAACTGTTTTTT.

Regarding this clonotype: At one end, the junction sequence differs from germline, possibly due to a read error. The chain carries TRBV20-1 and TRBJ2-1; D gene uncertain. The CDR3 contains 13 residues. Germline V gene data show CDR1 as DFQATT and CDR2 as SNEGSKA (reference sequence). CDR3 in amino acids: CSAGVIMSGHRVF. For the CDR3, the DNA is TGCAGTGCTGGAGTAATTATGTCCGGGCATAGGGTCTTC.

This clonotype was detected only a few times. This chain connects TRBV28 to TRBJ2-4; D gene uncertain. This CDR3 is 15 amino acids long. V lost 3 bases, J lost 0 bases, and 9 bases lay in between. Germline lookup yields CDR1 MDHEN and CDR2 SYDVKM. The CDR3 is CASSFSELAKNIQYF. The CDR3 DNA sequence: TGTGCCAGCAGTTTCTCGGAACTAGCCAAAAACATTCAGTACTTC.

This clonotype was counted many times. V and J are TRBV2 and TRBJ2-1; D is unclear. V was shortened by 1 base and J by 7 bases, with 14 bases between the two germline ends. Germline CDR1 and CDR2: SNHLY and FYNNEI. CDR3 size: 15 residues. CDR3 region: CASSEEGHEENEQFF. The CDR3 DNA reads TGTGCCAGCAGTGAAGAGGGCCATGAGGAGAATGAGCAGTTCTTC.

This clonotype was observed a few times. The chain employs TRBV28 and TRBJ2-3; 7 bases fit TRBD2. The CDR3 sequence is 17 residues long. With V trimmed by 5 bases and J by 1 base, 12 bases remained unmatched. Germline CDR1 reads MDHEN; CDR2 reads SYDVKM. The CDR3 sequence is CASSRSRLATGTDTQYF. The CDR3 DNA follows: TGTGCCAGCAGTCGGTCTCGACTAGCTACTGGCACAGATACGCAGTATTTT.